The TCR beta chain under discussion was sequenced for a study of cytomegalovirus exposure and HLA in healthy donors. Whole-study findings and limits: Several of the most significant clusters appeared linked to common viral pathogens, based on a later analysis. Reportedly, HLA-A and HLA-B alleles of most subjects were accurately predicted from TCR beta. The records held CMV serostatus as the only immune exposure information. Some V segments, including TRBV6-2 and TRBV6-3, were excluded as indistinguishable.

13 Jbeta primers and 60 Vbeta primers were used for the PCR. Libraries were prepared by immunoSEQ multiplex PCR; TCRdb keeps only in-frame clonotypes and omits some of them. This repertoire shows 95,000 to 110,000 clones, 79% found once; its top ten account for less than 5%. The CDR3 runs to 13 residues. Trimming cost V 6 bases and J 4 bases, with 12 bases left between them. Per germline, CDR1 MDHEN and CDR2 SYDVKM. This clone showed up just a few times. Its antigen is unidentified. V gene TRBV28 combines with J gene TRBJ1-2; no clear D gene. The sample taken for sequencing was PBMCs. The TCR originated in a man aged 50 to 59 in good health and CMV-seropositive. The CDR3 loop is CASSQTTLYGYTF. DNA for the CDR3: TGTGCCAGCAGCCAGACTACCCTCTATGGCTACACCTTC.